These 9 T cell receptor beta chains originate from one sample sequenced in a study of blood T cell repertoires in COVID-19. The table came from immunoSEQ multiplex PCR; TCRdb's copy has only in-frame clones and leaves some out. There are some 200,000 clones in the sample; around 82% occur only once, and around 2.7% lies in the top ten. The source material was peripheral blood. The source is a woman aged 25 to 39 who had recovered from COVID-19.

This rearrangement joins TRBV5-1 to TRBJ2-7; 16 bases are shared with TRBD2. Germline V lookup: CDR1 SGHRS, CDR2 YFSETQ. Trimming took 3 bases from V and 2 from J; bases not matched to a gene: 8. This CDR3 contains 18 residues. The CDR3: CASSSGTSGRVLAYEQYF. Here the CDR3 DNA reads TGCGCCAGCAGCTCCGGGACTAGCGGGAGGGTCCTCGCCTACGAGCAGTACTTC.

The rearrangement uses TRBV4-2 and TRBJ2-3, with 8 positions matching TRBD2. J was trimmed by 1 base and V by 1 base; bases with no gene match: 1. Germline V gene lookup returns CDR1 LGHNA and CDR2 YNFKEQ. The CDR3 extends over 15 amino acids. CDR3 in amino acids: CASSQAGGRTDTQYF. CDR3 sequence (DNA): TGTGCCAGCAGCCAAGCGGGAGGGCGCACAGATACGCAGTATTTT.

CDR3 amino acids: CASSPRLNTEAFF. The CDR3 DNA reads as TGCGCCAGCAGCCCCCGTTTGAACACTGAAGCTTTCTTT. V usage is TRBV5-1 and J usage is TRBJ1-1; D remains ambiguous. The ends were cut back, 4 bases at V and 0 bases at J, with 7 bases in the middle. Germline V CDR1 and CDR2: SGHRS, YFSETQ. The CDR3 extends over 13 amino acids.

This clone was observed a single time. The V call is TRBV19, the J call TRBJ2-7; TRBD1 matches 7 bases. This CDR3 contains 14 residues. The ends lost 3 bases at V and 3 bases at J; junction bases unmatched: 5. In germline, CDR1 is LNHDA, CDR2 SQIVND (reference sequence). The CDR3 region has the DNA TGTGCCAGTAGTATGTCCCGGGACAGCTACGAGCAGTACTTC. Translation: CASSMSRDSYEQYF.

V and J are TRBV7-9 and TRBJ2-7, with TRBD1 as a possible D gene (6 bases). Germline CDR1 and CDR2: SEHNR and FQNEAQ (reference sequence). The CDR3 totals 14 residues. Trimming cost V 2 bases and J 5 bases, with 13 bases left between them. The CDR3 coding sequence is TGTGCCAGCAGCTTAAACTCAGGGGACAACGAGCAGTACTTC. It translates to CASSLNSGDNEQYF.

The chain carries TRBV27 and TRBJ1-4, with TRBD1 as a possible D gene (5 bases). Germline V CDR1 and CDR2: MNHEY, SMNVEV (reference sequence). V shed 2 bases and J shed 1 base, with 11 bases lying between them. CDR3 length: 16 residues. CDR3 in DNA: TGTGCCAGCAGTTTACGTAGCGGGGGAACTAATGAAAAACTGTTTTTT. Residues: CASSLRSGGTNEKLFF.

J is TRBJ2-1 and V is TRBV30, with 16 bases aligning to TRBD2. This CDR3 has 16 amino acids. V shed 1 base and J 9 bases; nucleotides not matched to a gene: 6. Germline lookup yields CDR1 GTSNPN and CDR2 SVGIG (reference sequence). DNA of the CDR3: TGTGCCTGGAGTGCAGGGACTAGCGGGAGGGGTGTTGAGCAGTTCTTC. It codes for CAWSAGTSGRGVEQFF.

The CDR3 is CSVGQANYGYTF. The CDR3 DNA reads as TGCAGCGTTGGACAGGCTAACTATGGCTACACCTTC. The chain couples TRBV29-1 to TRBJ1-2, with a tentative D call TRBD1 (6 bases). Germline V CDR1 and CDR2: SQVTM, ANQGSEA. CDR3 length: 12 residues. Trimming removed 4 bases from V and 0 bases from J, with 6 bases in between. The entire variable domain, with the rest obtained from reference TRBV29-1 and TRBJ1-2, is as follows: SAVISQKPSRDICQRGTSLTIQCQVDSQVTMMFWYRQQPGQSLTLIATANQGSEATYESGFVIDKFPISRPNLTFSTLTVSNMSPEDSSIYLCSVGQANYGYTFGSGTRLTVV.

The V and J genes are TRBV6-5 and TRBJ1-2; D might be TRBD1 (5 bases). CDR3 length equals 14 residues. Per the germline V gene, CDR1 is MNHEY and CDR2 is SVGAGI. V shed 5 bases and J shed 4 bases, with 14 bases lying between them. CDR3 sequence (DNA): TGTGCCAGCAGTCTCCGGACGGGGGGCTATGGCTACACCTTC. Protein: CASSLRTGGYGYTF.